The 27 T cell receptor beta chains presented below share a single source sample, sequenced in a study of control samples from healthy donors and cancer patients. Sequencing was performed with immunoSEQ multiplex PCR; in TCRdb, only in-frame clones are kept and a portion is missing. The sample lists about 85,000 clones; less than 90% were seen once. The sequenced sample was blood. Source of these receptors: a woman aged 60-70 years in good health.

The chain joins TRBV7-2 to TRBJ1-4; D uncertain. CDR3 length: 14 amino acids. V lost 5 bases, J lost 0 bases, and 7 bases lay in between. CDR1 is SGHTA and CDR2 is FQGNSA in the germline V gene. In DNA, the CDR3 is TGTGCCAGCAGCCCATCGGCAACTAATGAAAAACTGTTTTTT. Translating gives CASSPSATNEKLFF.

V usage is TRBV4-2 and J usage is TRBJ1-2; 8 bases match TRBD1. Trimming at V came to 0 bases and at J to 6 bases, leaving 6 bases not matched to a gene. Germline CDR1 LGHNA, CDR2 YNFKEQ. The CDR3 is made up of 15 amino acids. The CDR3 reads CASSQEAGQGDGYTF. The CDR3 coding sequence is TGTGCCAGCAGCCAAGAGGCCGGACAGGGAGATGGCTACACCTTC.

This clone is a singleton in its sample. CDR3 sequence (DNA): TGTGCCAGCAGCGCCGAGGTCGATAATACGCAGTATTTT. Protein sequence: CASSAEVDNTQYF. The gene calls are TRBV7-3 and TRBJ2-3; D ambiguous. Germline CDR1 and CDR2: SGHTA and FQGTGA. This CDR3 has 13 residues. The V end lost 5 bases, the J end lost 7 bases, and 13 bases lay between the germline ends.

In its sample, this clone was seen once. This chain links TRBV5-5 with TRBJ1-1; D not certain. There are 15 residues in the CDR3. Germline V gives CDR1 SGHKS, CDR2 YYEKEE (reference sequence). Trimming took off 4 bases at V and 4 bases at J, with 17 bases between the two ends. Here the CDR3 reads CASSPAPGRGTEAFF. The DNA of the CDR3 is TGTGCCAGCAGCCCGGCCCCCGGACGCGGCACTGAAGCTTTCTTT. The entire variable domain, with the rest obtained from reference TRBV5-5 and TRBJ1-1, is as follows: DAGVTQSPTHLIKTRGQQVTLRCSPISGHKSVSWYQQVLGQGPQFIFQYYEKEERGRGNFPDRFSARQFPNYSSELNVNALLLGDSALYLCASSPAPGRGTEAFFGQGTRLTVV.

This rearrangement joins TRBV13 to TRBJ2-5; TRBD2 matches at 11 bases. This CDR3 spans 16 amino acids. Trimming at V came to 2 bases and at J to 3 bases, leaving 5 bases not matched to a gene. CDR1 is PRHDT and CDR2 is FYEKMQ in the germline V gene (reference sequence). This CDR3 is CASSLIAGGVKETQYF. CDR3 in DNA: TGTGCCAGCAGCTTAATAGCGGGGGGGGTAAAAGAGACCCAGTACTTC.

This rearrangement joins TRBV2 to TRBJ2-7; TRBD1 or TRBD2 may be the D gene (5 bases each). Trimming took off 2 bases at V and 6 bases at J, with 11 bases between the two ends. The V gene's germline CDR1 is SNHLY and CDR2 FYNNEI. The CDR3 has 13 residues. The CDR3 here is CASSEQGVSEQYF. The CDR3 DNA sequence: TGTGCCAGCAGTGAACAGGGAGTCAGCGAGCAGTACTTC.

The chain couples TRBV28 to TRBJ1-2, with 7 positions matching TRBD1. This CDR3 contains 15 residues. V shed 5 bases and J 4 bases; nucleotides not matched to a gene: 10. Germline V gene sequence: CDR1 MDHEN, CDR2 SYDVKM. The CDR3 here is CASSPSDRVAYGYTF. The CDR3 DNA sequence: TGTGCCAGCAGTCCGTCAGACAGGGTAGCCTATGGCTACACCTTC.

V gene TRBV19 combines with J gene TRBJ2-5, with 8 positions matching TRBD2. Trimming removed 5 bases from V and 6 bases from J; junction bases left unmatched: 14. This CDR3 comprises 16 residues. Germline V gene lookup returns CDR1 LNHDA and CDR2 SQIVND (reference sequence). The CDR3 region has the DNA TGTGCCAGTAGTGCTTGGAAAGCGGGGGCCCGCCAGACCCAGTACTTC. Its protein product is CASSAWKAGARQTQYF.

The V and J genes are TRBV5-1 and TRBJ2-1; TRBD1 might be the D (6 bases). Between the trimmed V and J ends, which lost 4 bases and 8 bases, there was a span of 19 bases. The CDR3 runs 15 residues. Germline CDR1 and CDR2: SGHRS and YFSETQ. This CDR3 is CASSAGQPPFDEQFF. The CDR3 nucleotides read TGCGCCAGCAGCGCCGGACAGCCCCCTTTCGATGAGCAGTTCTTC.

V is TRBV5-5 and J is TRBJ2-1; 10 bases are shared with TRBD1. Germline lookup yields CDR1 SGHKS and CDR2 YYEKEE (reference sequence). CDR3 length: 16 residues. With V trimmed by 4 bases and J by 4 bases, 8 bases remained unmatched. CDR3 nucleotides: TGTGCCAGCAGCCGACCCGGGACAGGGGTATACAATGAGCAGTTCTTC. Amino acid sequence: CASSRPGTGVYNEQFF.

This clone was observed a few times. CDR3 in amino acids: CASSSPGQGAFGYTF. Here the CDR3 DNA reads TGTGCCAGCAGTTCTCCGGGACAGGGGGCCTTTGGCTACACCTTC. This sequence joins TRBV27 and TRBJ1-2; 12 bases match TRBD1. The junction had 7 bases not matched to a gene; V was cut back by 4 bases and J by 7 bases. Germline lookup yields CDR1 MNHEY and CDR2 SMNVEV (reference sequence). The CDR3 sequence is 15 residues long.

The chain employs TRBV4-1 and TRBJ2-1; a possible D gene is TRBD2 (6 bases). In germline, CDR1 is MGHRA, CDR2 YSYEKL. This CDR3 is built from 18 residues. Trimming shortened V by 4 bases and J by 0 bases, and 19 bases separated the two germline ends. Here the CDR3 reads CASSLQFPSAVSYNEQFF. The DNA for the CDR3 is TGCGCCAGCAGCCTCCAGTTCCCTAGCGCGGTCTCCTACAATGAGCAGTTCTTC.

V usage is TRBV2 and J usage is TRBJ1-2, with unresolved D. The CDR3 is 12 residues long. V gave up 8 bases and J gave up 1 base, with 8 bases separating them. CDR1 is SNHLY and CDR2 is FYNNEI in the germline V gene. This chain's CDR3 is CASVGDNYGYTF. CDR3 DNA: TGTGCCAGCGTTGGGGATAACTATGGCTACACCTTC.

The chain employs TRBV11-2 and TRBJ1-2; D gene unclear. This CDR3 spans 13 amino acids. The V end was cut by 5 bases, the J end by 8 bases, with 15 bases between. CDR1 SGHAT and CDR2 FQNNGV come from the germline V gene. The CDR3 bases are TGTGCCAGCAGCCAGATGGGTGTATGGGGCTACACCTTC. Translation: CASSQMGVWGYTF.

V is TRBV15 and J is TRBJ1-3; D is undetermined. The germline V gene has CDR1 LNHNV and CDR2 YYDKDF (reference sequence). Trimming took off 0 bases at V and 7 bases at J, with 7 bases between the two ends. The CDR3 length is 13 residues. Here the CDR3 reads CATSRDTKNTIYF. Here the CDR3 DNA reads TGTGCCACCAGCAGAGATACCAAGAACACCATATATTTT.

J is TRBJ2-3 and V is TRBV7-2, with unresolved D. Per germline, CDR1 SGHTA and CDR2 FQGNSA. The CDR3 covers 11 residues. V was clipped by 5 bases and J by 3 bases, with 3 bases between them. The CDR3 region is CASSRTDTQYF. CDR3 bases: TGTGCCAGCAGCCGTACAGATACGCAGTATTTT.

This clone was counted between two and nine times. The chain couples TRBV15 to TRBJ1-6, with D perhaps matching TRBD1 (5 bases). This CDR3 is 14 amino acids long. With 3 bases removed from V and 7 bases from J, the gap between germline ends came to 10 bases. The germline V gene has CDR1 LNHNV and CDR2 YYDKDF (reference sequence). CDR3 in amino acids: CATSSFQGNSPLHF. The DNA of the CDR3 is TGTGCCACCAGCAGTTTTCAGGGAAATTCACCCCTCCACTTT.

The rearrangement links TRBV5-1 to TRBJ2-1, with TRBD2 identical over 8 bases. The V gene end was trimmed by 5 bases and the J gene end by 3 bases; junction bases not matched to a gene: 4. The CDR3 totals 14 residues. CDR1 and CDR2 (germline): SGHRS, YFSETQ. This CDR3 reads CASSGGGLYNEQFF. The CDR3, as DNA: TGCGCCAGCAGTGGCGGGGGGCTCTACAATGAGCAGTTCTTC.

This clone is medium-sized. This chain joins TRBV6-1 and TRBJ1-5; D is possibly TRBD1 (5 bases). The germline gives CDR1 MNHNS, CDR2 SASEGT. The V end lost 1 base, the J end lost 4 bases, and 14 bases lay between the germline ends. CDR3 length equals 16 residues. The CDR3 here is CASSEVSGSPNQPQHF. In DNA form, the CDR3 reads TGTGCCAGCAGTGAAGTATCAGGGTCTCCTAATCAGCCCCAGCATTTT.

The chain recombines TRBV5-1 with TRBJ2-3; the match to TRBD1 covers 7 bases. The CDR3 sequence is 13 residues long. CDR1 and CDR2 (germline): SGHRS, YFSETQ. The J segment lost 4 bases and the V segment lost 4 bases, leaving 3 bases of the junction unmatched. The chain's CDR3 is CASSRQGADTQYF. The CDR3 DNA reads as TGCGCCAGCAGCAGACAGGGCGCAGATACGCAGTATTTT.

The rearrangement uses TRBV7-2 and TRBJ2-7; 7 bases fit TRBD1. The trim removed 0 bases at V and 7 bases at J, leaving 6 bases unmatched. The length of the CDR3 is 14 residues. Germline V CDR1 and CDR2: SGHTA, FQGNSA. The CDR3 DNA sequence: TGTGCCAGCAGCTTAGCCGGACAGGCCGGGGAGCAGTACTTC. This sequence encodes CASSLAGQAGEQYF.

V gene TRBV5-8 combines with J gene TRBJ2-5, with D possibly TRBD1 on 5 matching bases. Trimming cost V 4 bases and J 7 bases, with 20 bases left between them. Germline-derived CDR1 and CDR2 are SGHTS and YDEGEE. This CDR3 is 15 amino acids long. The CDR3 is CASSHPLGHAGTQYF. The CDR3 nucleotides are TGTGCCAGCAGCCATCCCCTAGGACACGCTGGGACCCAGTACTTC.

The chain is built from TRBV5-1 and TRBJ2-2; 7 bases are a match to TRBD2. CDR1 and CDR2 from the germline V gene are SGHRS and YFSETQ. Trimming cost V 4 bases and J 2 bases; bases outside gene matches: 8. The CDR3 runs to 16 residues. The CDR3 DNA sequence: TGCGCCAGCAGCGTAGGGACTACTATTAACACCGGGGAGCTGTTTTTT. Translated: CASSVGTTINTGELFF. Combining the CDR3 with reference TRBV5-1 and TRBJ2-2 gives the whole variable domain KAGVTQTPRYLIKTRGQQVTLSCSPISGHRSVSWYQQTPGQGLQFLFEYFSETQRNKGNFPGRFSGRQFSNSRSEMNVSTLELGDSALYLCASSVGTTINTGELFFGEGSRLTVL.

A single count supports this clone. The chain recombines TRBV9 with TRBJ1-2; no reliable D call. The germline V and J ends were trimmed by 0 bases and 1 base, with 13 bases remaining between them. CDR3 length: 16 amino acids. Per the germline V gene, CDR1 is SGDLS and CDR2 is YYNGEE. In nucleotides, the CDR3 is TGTGCCAGCAGCGTAGCTGGGCGGTTAGGTAACTATGGCTACACCTTC. Protein sequence: CASSVAGRLGNYGYTF.

V usage is TRBV2 and J usage is TRBJ2-2; TRBD1 might be the D (6 bases). Per germline, CDR1 SNHLY and CDR2 FYNNEI. V was trimmed by 8 bases and J by 4 bases, leaving 11 bases between them. The CDR3 totals 13 residues. Here the CDR3 reads CASQGLGTGELFF. CDR3 DNA sequence: TGTGCCAGCCAGGGGCTCGGCACCGGGGAGCTGTTTTTT.

In the case of this clone: A read error may account for a junction end that differs from germline. The CDR3 DNA reads as TGTGCCAGGCTTTGGACAGGGCCCTACCCCTTC. It codes for CARLWTGPYPF. The chain employs TRBV6-4 and TRBJ1-2; TRBD1 matches 8 bases. Germline V gene lookup returns CDR1 MRHNA and CDR2 SNTAGT. The CDR3 is 11 amino acids.

This clone was observed a few times. The rearrangement joins TRBV28 to TRBJ1-4, with D possibly being TRBD1 (6 bases). Germline values: CDR1 MDHEN, CDR2 SYDVKM. V was shortened by 5 bases and J by 8 bases, with 21 bases between the two germline ends. The CDR3 contains 16 residues. CDR3 nucleotides: TGTGCCAGCAGTCCTTGGGACACCCCCTGGTCGGAAAAACTGTTTTTT. Its translation: CASSPWDTPWSEKLFF.